This TCR beta chain was recorded in a study of OX40 agonist ivuxolimab in advanced cancers. Some clones are missing from TCRdb's copy, which holds only in-frame ones; the method was immunoSEQ multiplex PCR. The sample holds tens of thousands of clones, approximately 81% seen once. Specimen: CD4+ or CD8+ T cells sorted from blood, collected in a trial of the OX40 agonist ivuxolimab. The clonotype was recovered from an adult with an advanced solid tumor such as melanoma, head and neck, liver or kidney cancer.

CDR3 DNA: TGTGCCAGCAGCTTACTCAGGGATGAGCAGTTCTTC. This translates into CASSLLRDEQFF. This rearrangement joins TRBV7-6 to TRBJ2-1, with a tentative D call TRBD1 (5 bases). The V gene's germline CDR1 is SGHVS and CDR2 FNYEAQ. With 2 bases removed from V and 8 bases from J, the gap between germline ends came to 7 bases. The CDR3 sequence is 12 residues long.